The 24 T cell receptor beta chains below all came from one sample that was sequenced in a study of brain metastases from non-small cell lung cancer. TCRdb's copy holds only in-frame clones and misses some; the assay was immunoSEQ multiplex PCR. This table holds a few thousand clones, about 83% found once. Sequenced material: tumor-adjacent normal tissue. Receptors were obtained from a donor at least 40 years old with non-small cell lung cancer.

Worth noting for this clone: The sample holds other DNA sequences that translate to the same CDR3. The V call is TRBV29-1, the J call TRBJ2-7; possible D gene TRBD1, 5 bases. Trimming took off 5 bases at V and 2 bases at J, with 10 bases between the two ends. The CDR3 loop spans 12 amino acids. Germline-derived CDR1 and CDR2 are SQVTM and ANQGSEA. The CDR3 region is CSVQGNAYEQYF. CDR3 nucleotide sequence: TGCAGCGTTCAGGGAAACGCCTACGAGCAGTACTTC.

The DNA of the CDR3 is TGTGCCAGCAGCCAAGAGGCGGCTGTAGTAGCCAAAAACATTCAGTACTTC. Amino acid sequence: CASSQEAAVVAKNIQYF. This sequence joins TRBV4-2 and TRBJ2-4, with no clear D. The germline gives CDR1 LGHNA, CDR2 YNFKEQ. This CDR3 comprises 17 residues. V lost 0 bases to trimming and J lost 0 bases, with 12 bases between them.

The CDR3 loop is CASALLAGSYNEQFF. The DNA for the CDR3 is TGCGCCAGCGCCCTACTAGCGGGTTCCTACAATGAGCAGTTCTTC. The rearrangement uses TRBV4-3 and TRBJ2-1; 9 positions agree with TRBD2. Looked up from germline, CDR1 is LGHNA and CDR2 is YSLEER. The CDR3 loop spans 15 amino acids. Unmatched junction bases numbered 6, after V lost 8 bases and J lost 1 base.

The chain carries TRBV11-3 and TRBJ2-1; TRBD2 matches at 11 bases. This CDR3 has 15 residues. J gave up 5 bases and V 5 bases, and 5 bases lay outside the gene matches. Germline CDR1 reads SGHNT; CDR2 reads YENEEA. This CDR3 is CASSAGLAENNEQFF. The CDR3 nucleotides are TGTGCCAGCAGCGCGGGACTAGCGGAAAACAATGAGCAGTTCTTC.

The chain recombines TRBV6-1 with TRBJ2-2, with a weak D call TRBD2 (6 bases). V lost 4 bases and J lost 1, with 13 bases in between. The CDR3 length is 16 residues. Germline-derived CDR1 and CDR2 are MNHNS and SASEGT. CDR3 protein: CASSVRDSLNTGELFF. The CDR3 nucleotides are TGTGCCAGCAGTGTTCGGGACTCCCTGAACACCGGGGAGCTGTTTTTT.

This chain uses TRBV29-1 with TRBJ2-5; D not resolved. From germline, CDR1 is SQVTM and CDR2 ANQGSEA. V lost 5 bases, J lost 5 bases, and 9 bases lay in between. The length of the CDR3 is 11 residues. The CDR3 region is CSVRLGETQYF. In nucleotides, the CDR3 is TGCAGCGTTCGCCTGGGGGAGACCCAGTACTTC. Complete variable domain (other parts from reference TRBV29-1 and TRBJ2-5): SAVISQKPSRDICQRGTSLTIQCQVDSQVTMMFWYRQQPGQSLTLIATANQGSEATYESGFVIDKFPISRPNLTFSTLTVSNMSPEDSSIYLCSVRLGETQYFGPGTRLLVL.

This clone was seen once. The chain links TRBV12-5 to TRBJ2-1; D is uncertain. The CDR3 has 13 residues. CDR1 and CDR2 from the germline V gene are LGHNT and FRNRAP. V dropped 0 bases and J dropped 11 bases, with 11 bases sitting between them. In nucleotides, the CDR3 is TGTGCTAGTGGTTTGGTACCAGGCGGTAAGCAGTTCTTC. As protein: CASGLVPGGKQFF.

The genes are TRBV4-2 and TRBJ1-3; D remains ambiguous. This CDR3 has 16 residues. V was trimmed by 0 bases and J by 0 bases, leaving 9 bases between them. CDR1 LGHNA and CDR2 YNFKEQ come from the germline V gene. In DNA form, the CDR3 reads TGTGCCAGCAGCCAAGATTATACTGTCTCTGGAAACACCATATATTTT. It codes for CASSQDYTVSGNTIYF.

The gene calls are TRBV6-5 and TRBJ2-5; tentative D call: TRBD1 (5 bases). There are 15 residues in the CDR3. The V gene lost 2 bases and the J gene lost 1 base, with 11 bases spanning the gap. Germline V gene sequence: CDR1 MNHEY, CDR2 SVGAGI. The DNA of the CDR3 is TGTGCCAGCAGTTACAGGCAGGGAATCCAAGAGACCCAGTACTTC. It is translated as CASSYRQGIQETQYF.

CDR3 sequence (DNA): TGTGCCAGCAGCCCACCCCCGGCGCAGTCCTACGAGCAGTACTTC. Amino acid sequence: CASSPPPAQSYEQYF. The chain uses TRBV7-6 and TRBJ2-7; D unresolved. Trimming stripped 5 bases from V and 1 base from J, with 15 bases between. The CDR3 is 15 amino acids. CDR1 and CDR2 (germline): SGHVS, FNYEAQ.

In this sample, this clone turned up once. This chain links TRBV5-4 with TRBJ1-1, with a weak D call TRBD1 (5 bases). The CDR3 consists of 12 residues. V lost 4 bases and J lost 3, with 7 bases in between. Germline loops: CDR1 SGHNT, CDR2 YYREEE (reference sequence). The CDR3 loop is CASSDRHTEAFF. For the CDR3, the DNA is TGTGCCAGCAGCGACAGACACACTGAAGCTTTCTTT.

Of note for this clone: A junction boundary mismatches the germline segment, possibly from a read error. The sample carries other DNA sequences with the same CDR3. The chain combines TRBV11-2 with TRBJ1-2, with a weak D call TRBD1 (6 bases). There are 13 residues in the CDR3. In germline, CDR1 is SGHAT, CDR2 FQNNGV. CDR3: CASQQGSNYGYTF. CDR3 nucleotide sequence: TGTGCCAGTCAACAGGGATCTAATTATGGCTACACCTTC. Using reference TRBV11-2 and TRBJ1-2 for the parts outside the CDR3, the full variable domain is EAGVAQSPRYKIIEKRQSVAFWCNPISGHATLYWYQQILGQGPKLLIQFQNNGVVDDSQLPKDRFSAERLKGVDSTLKIQPAKLEDSAVYLCASQQGSNYGYTFGSGTRLTVV.

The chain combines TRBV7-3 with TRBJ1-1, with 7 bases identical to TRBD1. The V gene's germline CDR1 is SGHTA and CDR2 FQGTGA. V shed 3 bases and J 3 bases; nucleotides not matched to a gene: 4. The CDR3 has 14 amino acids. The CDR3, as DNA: TGTGCCAGCAGCTTGAGCAGGGGGGACACTGAAGCTTTCTTT. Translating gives CASSLSRGDTEAFF.

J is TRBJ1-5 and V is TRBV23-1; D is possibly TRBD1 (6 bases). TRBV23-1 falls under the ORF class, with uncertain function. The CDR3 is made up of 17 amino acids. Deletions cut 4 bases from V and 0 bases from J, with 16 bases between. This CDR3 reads CASSLEDSLYSNQPQHF. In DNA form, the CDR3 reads TGCGCCAGCAGTCTGGAGGACAGCCTCTATAGCAATCAGCCCCAGCATTTT.

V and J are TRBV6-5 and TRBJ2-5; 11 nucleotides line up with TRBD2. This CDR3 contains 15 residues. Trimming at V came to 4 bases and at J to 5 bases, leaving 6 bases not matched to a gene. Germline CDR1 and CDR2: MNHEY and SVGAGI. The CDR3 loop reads CASSSRLAGRETQYF. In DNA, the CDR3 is TGTGCCAGCAGTTCCAGACTAGCGGGACGGGAGACCCAGTACTTC.

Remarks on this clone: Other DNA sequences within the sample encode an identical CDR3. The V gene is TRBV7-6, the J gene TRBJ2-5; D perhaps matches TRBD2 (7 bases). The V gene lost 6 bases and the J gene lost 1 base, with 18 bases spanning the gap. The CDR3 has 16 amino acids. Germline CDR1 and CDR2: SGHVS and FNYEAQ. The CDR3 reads CASSSTSRDTQETQYF. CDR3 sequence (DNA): TGTGCCAGCAGTTCGACTAGCCGGGACACCCAAGAGACCCAGTACTTC.

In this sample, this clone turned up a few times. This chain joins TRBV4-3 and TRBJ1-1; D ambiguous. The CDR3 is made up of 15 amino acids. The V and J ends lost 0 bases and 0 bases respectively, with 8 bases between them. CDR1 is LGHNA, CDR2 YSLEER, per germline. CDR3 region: CASSQDSPVNTEAFF. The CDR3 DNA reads TGCGCCAGCAGCCAAGATTCACCAGTGAACACTGAAGCTTTCTTT.

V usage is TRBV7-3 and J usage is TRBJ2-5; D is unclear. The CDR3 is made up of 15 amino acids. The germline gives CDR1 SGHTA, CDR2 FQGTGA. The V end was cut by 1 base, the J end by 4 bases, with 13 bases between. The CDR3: CASSLRRAGVETQYF. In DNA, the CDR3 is TGTGCCAGCAGCTTAAGAAGAGCTGGGGTAGAGACCCAGTACTTC.

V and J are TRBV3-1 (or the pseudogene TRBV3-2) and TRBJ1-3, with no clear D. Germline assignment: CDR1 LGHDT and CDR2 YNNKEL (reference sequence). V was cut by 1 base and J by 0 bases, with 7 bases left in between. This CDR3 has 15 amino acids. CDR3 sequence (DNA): TGTGCCAGCAGCCAAGTGTGGGACTCTGGAAACACCATATATTTT. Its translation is CASSQVWDSGNTIYF.

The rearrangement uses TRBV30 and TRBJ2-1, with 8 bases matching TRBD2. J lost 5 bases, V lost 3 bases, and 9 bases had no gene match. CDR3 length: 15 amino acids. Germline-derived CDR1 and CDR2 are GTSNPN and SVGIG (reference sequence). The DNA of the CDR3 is TGTGCCTGGAGGAAAAGCGGGGGAGGGCACAATGAGCAGTTCTTC. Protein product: CAWRKSGGGHNEQFF.

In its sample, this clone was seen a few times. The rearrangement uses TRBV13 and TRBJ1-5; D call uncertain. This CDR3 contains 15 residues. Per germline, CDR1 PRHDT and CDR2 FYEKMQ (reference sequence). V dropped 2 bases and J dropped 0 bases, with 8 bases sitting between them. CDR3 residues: CASSLRADSNQPQHF. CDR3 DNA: TGTGCCAGCAGCTTAAGAGCCGATAGCAATCAGCCCCAGCATTTT.

Here the CDR3 reads CASSASGGSYEQYF. The CDR3, as DNA: TGTGCCAGCAGCGCGAGCGGGGGGAGCTACGAGCAGTACTTC. The rearrangement uses TRBV9 and TRBJ2-7, with 9 bases identical to TRBD2. The V segment lost 3 bases and the J segment 3 bases; nucleotides outside the gene matches: 4. CDR1 SGDLS and CDR2 YYNGEE come from the germline V gene. The length of the CDR3 is 14 residues.

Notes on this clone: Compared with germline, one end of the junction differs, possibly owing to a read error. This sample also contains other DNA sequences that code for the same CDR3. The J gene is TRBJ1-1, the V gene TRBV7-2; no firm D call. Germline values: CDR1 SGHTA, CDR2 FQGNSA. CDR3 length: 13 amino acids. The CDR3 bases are TGTGCCAGCAGCTTTAAGATGAATACTGAAGCTTTCTTT. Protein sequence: CASSFKMNTEAFF.

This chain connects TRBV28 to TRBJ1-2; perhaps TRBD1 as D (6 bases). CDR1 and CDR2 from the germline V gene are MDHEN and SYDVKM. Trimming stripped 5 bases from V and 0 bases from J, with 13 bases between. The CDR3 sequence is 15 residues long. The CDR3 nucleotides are TGTGCCAGCAGTCTTCCGGGACACCCTAACTATGGCTACACCTTC. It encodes CASSLPGHPNYGYTF.